This TCR beta chain was recorded in a study of cytomegalovirus exposure and HLA in healthy donors. General study findings and limits: A few CMV-associated chains proved CMV antigen-specific in vitro.

A few counts support this clone. Its antigen is as yet unknown. The PCR made use of 60 Vbeta and 13 Jbeta primers. Assay: immunoSEQ multiplex PCR; the TCRdb copy retains only in-frame clones and omits some. The sample has around 170,000 clones, 84% seen once. The ends were cut back, 2 bases at V and 3 bases at J, with 12 bases in the middle. The CDR3 totals 15 residues. Germline V gene sequence: CDR1 SGHRS, CDR2 YFSETQ. The sequenced sample was PBMCs. The rearrangement joins TRBV5-1 to TRBJ2-1; TRBD1 is a possible D gene (7 bases). The TCR was taken from a boy between 2 and 10 years old in good health and CMV-seronegative. CDR3 DNA sequence: TGCGCCAGCAGCTTTACAGGGGAGGACTACAATGAGCAGTTCTTC. This codes for CASSFTGEDYNEQFF.